Below are 28 T cell receptor beta chains sequenced from a single sample in a study of beta chain features in type 1 diabetes. Regarding the study as a whole: Researchers report that Type 1 diabetes patients had moderately but significantly shorter TCRB CDR3s across all four CD4+ subsets.

The isolated RNA, all of it, was reverse transcribed, so expressed TCRB transcripts were what got sequenced. Produced via immunoSEQ multiplex PCR; TCRdb's table is partial and in-frame only. Of 500,000 to 850,000 clones listed, more than 13% were seen once; the top ten hold 0.04%. Antigen specificity for these receptors is unknown. The specimen sequenced was naive CD4+ T cells from blood. These receptors all stem from a man aged 18 to 30 with type 1 diabetes.

This chain links TRBV28 with TRBJ2-6; D uncertain. CDR1 MDHEN and CDR2 SYDVKM come from the germline V gene. The V and J ends lost 1 base and 0 bases respectively, with 4 bases between them. The CDR3 is 15 residues long. This CDR3 reads CASSLYSSGANVLTF. CDR3 bases: TGTGCCAGCAGTTTATATAGCTCTGGGGCCAACGTCCTGACTTTC.

This clone appeared a few times. The gene calls are TRBV7-2 and TRBJ2-1; the match to TRBD1 covers 7 bases. Germline V lookup: CDR1 SGHTA, CDR2 FQGNSA. The CDR3 loop spans 13 amino acids. V dropped 5 bases and J dropped 9; count of bases not matched to a gene: 7. The CDR3, as DNA: TGTGCCAGCAGCGGGCGACAGGGCGGTGAGCAGTTCTTC. This codes for CASSGRQGGEQFF.

Only a few counts were recorded for this clone. The rearrangement uses TRBV28 and TRBJ1-6; tentative D call: TRBD1 (5 bases). The CDR3 spans 15 residues. Germline V gene data show CDR1 as MDHEN and CDR2 as SYDVKM. Trimming took 5 bases from V and 5 from J, leaving 13 bases between them. In DNA form, the CDR3 reads TGTGCCAGCAGTCTCCGCCAGGGAAATAATTCACCCCTCCACTTT. The encoded protein is CASSLRQGNNSPLHF. Filled out from reference TRBV28 and TRBJ1-6, the complete variable domain reads DVKVTQSSRYLVKRTGEKVFLECVQDMDHENMFWYRQDPGLGLRLIYFSYDVKMKEKGDIPEGYSVSREKKERFSLILESASTNQTSMYLCASSLRQGNNSPLHFGNGTRLTVT.

This clone was found a few times. This sequence joins TRBV27 and TRBJ2-5; D remains unclear. The V gene lost 0 bases and the J gene lost 3 bases, with 8 bases spanning the gap. The germline CDR1 and CDR2 sequences are MNHEY and SMNVEV (reference sequence). This CDR3 has 14 residues. The CDR3 region has the DNA TGTGCCAGCAGTTTATCGTGGGGAAAAGAGACCCAGTACTTC. The encoded protein is CASSLSWGKETQYF.

The chain joins TRBV2 to TRBJ2-3; D not certain. From germline, CDR1 is SNHLY and CDR2 FYNNEI. V was pared by 7 bases and J by 2 bases, with 7 bases between. The CDR3 is 12 amino acids. The CDR3 loop reads CASMDLTDTQYF. As DNA, the CDR3 is TGTGCCAGCATGGACCTCACAGATACGCAGTATTTT. Based on the CDR3 plus reference TRBV2 and TRBJ2-3, the full variable domain is EPEVTQTPSHQVTQMGQEVILRCVPISNHLYFYWYRQILGQKVEFLVSFYNNEISEKSEIFDDQFSVERPDGSNFTLKIRSTKLEDSAMYFCASMDLTDTQYFGPGTRLTVL.

Turning to this clone: The same CDR3 is also encoded by other DNA sequences in this sample. The genes are TRBV9 and TRBJ2-3; D not resolved. The CDR3 is made up of 15 amino acids. V was trimmed by 0 bases and J by 0 bases, leaving 8 bases between them. Germline-derived CDR1 and CDR2 are SGDLS and YYNGEE. CDR3 amino acids: CASSVAGASTDTQYF. In DNA form, the CDR3 reads TGTGCCAGCAGCGTAGCCGGCGCAAGCACAGATACGCAGTATTTT.

The chain couples TRBV7-3 to TRBJ2-1; D is perhaps TRBD1 (5 bases). V was pared by 5 bases and J by 6 bases, with 14 bases between. Germline values: CDR1 SGHTA, CDR2 FQGTGA. The CDR3 is 14 residues long. CDR3 coding DNA: TGTGCCAGCAGCCCAAGGGGCGGCTCCAATGAGCAGTTCTTC. This sequence encodes CASSPRGGSNEQFF.

This clone has only a few counts. The genes are TRBV20-1 and TRBJ1-1; D possibly corresponds to TRBD1 (5 bases). This CDR3 region has 11 residues. Germline CDR1 is DFQATT and CDR2 is SNEGSKA (reference sequence). With 3 bases removed from V and 7 bases from J, the gap between germline ends came to 9 bases. The CDR3 reads CSASGGNEAFF. CDR3 DNA: TGCAGTGCTAGTGGGGGTAATGAAGCTTTCTTT.

This chain's CDR3 is CASSYSPRTTNEKLFF. The CDR3 nucleotides read TGTGCCAGCAGTTACTCCCCCCGGACAACTAATGAAAAACTGTTTTTT. The chain joins TRBV6-6 to TRBJ1-4; D is uncertain. This CDR3 is built from 16 residues. The germline V and J ends were trimmed by 0 bases and 0 bases, with 8 bases remaining between them. Germline CDR1 is MNHNY and CDR2 is SVGAGI (reference sequence).

The chain employs TRBV4-2 and TRBJ2-7, with D tentatively TRBD2 (6 bases). The CDR3 is made up of 14 amino acids. V lost 4 bases to trimming and J lost 6 bases, with 16 bases between them. CDR1 and CDR2 from the germline V gene are LGHNA and YNFKEQ. CDR3 region: CASSLFREPSEQYF. As DNA, the CDR3 is TGTGCCAGCAGCCTTTTTCGGGAGCCCTCCGAGCAGTACTTC.

Points on this clone: Mismatch with germline at one junction end may stem from a read error. V gene TRBV7-7 combines with J gene TRBJ2-2; D call uncertain. Germline lookup yields CDR1 SSHAT and CDR2 FNYEAQ (reference sequence). The CDR3 contains 15 residues. The CDR3 DNA reads TGTGCTAGCAGCTTATCCAACCCGAACACCGGGGAGCTGTTTTTT. This translates into CASSLSNPNTGELFF.

The sample holds a few counts of this clone. CDR3 sequence reads: CASSWGDRYTGELFF. CDR3 sequence (DNA): TGCGCCAGCAGCTGGGGAGACAGATACACCGGGGAGCTGTTTTTT. This chain joins TRBV5-1 and TRBJ2-2; possibly TRBD1 or TRBD2 for D (5 bases each). This CDR3 has 15 residues. Trimming stripped 3 bases from V and 3 bases from J, with 12 bases between. Germline CDR1 and CDR2: SGHRS and YFSETQ.

Only a few counts were recorded for this clone. CDR3 amino acids: CAWAPLRSGANVLTF. The CDR3 nucleotides are TGTGCCTGGGCGCCTCTCCGCTCTGGGGCCAACGTCCTGACTTTC. The chain employs TRBV30 and TRBJ2-6; D gene uncertain. The CDR3 runs 15 residues. Germline CDR1 GTSNPN, CDR2 SVGIG (reference sequence). The V end was cut by 5 bases, the J end by 0 bases, with 11 bases between.

This chain joins TRBV11-2 and TRBJ2-3, with unresolved D. The CDR3 runs to 12 residues. Germline assignment: CDR1 SGHAT and CDR2 FQNNGV. Between the trimmed V and J ends, which lost 2 bases and 4 bases, there was a span of 4 bases. CDR3 loop: CASSLPADTQYF. In DNA form, the CDR3 reads TGTGCCAGCAGCTTACCGGCAGATACGCAGTATTTT. Full variable domain (outside the CDR3, taken from reference TRBV11-2 and TRBJ2-3): EAGVAQSPRYKIIEKRQSVAFWCNPISGHATLYWYQQILGQGPKLLIQFQNNGVVDDSQLPKDRFSAERLKGVDSTLKIQPAKLEDSAVYLCASSLPADTQYFGPGTRLTVL.

In this sample, this clone turned up a few times. The V gene is TRBV25-1, the J gene TRBJ2-3; TRBD1 aligns across 7 bases. CDR1 is MGHDK and CDR2 is SYGVNS in the germline V gene. CDR3 length: 17 amino acids. V was clipped by 1 base and J by 1 base; unmatched bases: 8. The chain's CDR3 is CASSELMGTVRTDTQYF. The CDR3 nucleotides are TGTGCCAGCAGTGAATTAATGGGGACAGTTCGCACAGATACGCAGTATTTT.

V and J are TRBV27 and TRBJ2-7; D perhaps matches TRBD1 (5 bases). The CDR3 contains 14 residues. Germline loops: CDR1 MNHEY, CDR2 SMNVEV (reference sequence). The V gene lost 5 bases and the J gene lost 4 bases, with 15 bases spanning the gap. This CDR3 is CASSKGQGWYEQYF. The CDR3 DNA reads as TGTGCCAGCAGTAAGGGGCAGGGTTGGTACGAGCAGTACTTC.

Only one count was recorded for this clone. Within the sample, other DNA sequences also encode this same CDR3. The chain has TRBV9 and TRBJ2-7; TRBD1 or TRBD2 may be the D gene (5 bases each). The CDR3 is 14 amino acids. V dropped 0 bases and J dropped 2 bases, with 9 bases sitting between them. Germline lookup yields CDR1 SGDLS and CDR2 YYNGEE. The CDR3 coding sequence is TGTGCCAGCAGCGTAGAACTGGGACCCTACGAGCAGTACTTC. Its protein product is CASSVELGPYEQYF.

This clone was observed a handful of times. This sequence joins TRBV4-2 and TRBJ1-6, with 10 bases lining up with TRBD1. The germline CDR1 and CDR2 sequences are LGHNA and YNFKEQ. V shed 1 base and J 9 bases; nucleotides not matched to a gene: 3. The CDR3 runs 15 residues. DNA for the CDR3: TGTGCCAGCAGCCAAGGACAGGGGGCGTTTTCACCCCTCCACTTT. As protein: CASSQGQGAFSPLHF.

This clone showed up just a few times. This chain joins TRBV28 and TRBJ2-3; D call uncertain. The CDR3 extends over 16 amino acids. Trimming left V 5 bases short and J 6 bases short, with 21 bases between. Germline CDR1 MDHEN, CDR2 SYDVKM. CDR3 in DNA: TGTGCCAGCAGTCCCACCGGCGGAGCCCTAGGGGATACGCAGTATTTT. The encoded protein is CASSPTGGALGDTQYF.

V gene TRBV10-3 combines with J gene TRBJ2-5; 10 positions match TRBD1. Trimming cost V 0 bases and J 2 bases; bases outside gene matches: 0. CDR3 length equals 15 residues. Germline V CDR1 and CDR2: ENHRY, SYGVKD. CDR3 DNA: TGTGCCATCAGTGAGTCGGACAGGGGGCAAGAGACCCAGTACTTC. Translation gives CAISESDRGQETQYF.

This clone was picked up a small number of times. The CDR3 DNA is TGTGCCAGCAGTGACGTGCCTGGAGATACGCAGTATTTT. This translates into CASSDVPGDTQYF. The gene calls are TRBV2 and TRBJ2-3; D is uncertain. This CDR3 has 13 residues. V dropped 3 bases and J dropped 5 bases, with 9 bases sitting between them. Germline V gene data show CDR1 as SNHLY and CDR2 as FYNNEI.

The sample holds a few counts of this clone. The chain is built from TRBV4-2 and TRBJ2-7; D not resolved. V gave up 0 bases and J gave up 3 bases, with 12 bases separating them. There are 15 residues in the CDR3. Germline V gene sequence: CDR1 LGHNA, CDR2 YNFKEQ. In DNA, the CDR3 is TGTGCCAGCAGCCAAGATTTTGCCAATGGCTACGAGCAGTACTTC. This gives the protein CASSQDFANGYEQYF.

The rearrangement joins TRBV7-9 to TRBJ1-2; 7 bases align to TRBD1. With 5 bases clipped from V and 6 bases from J, the junction kept 12 bases outside the gene matches. Per the germline V gene, CDR1 is SEHNR and CDR2 is FQNEAQ (reference sequence). The CDR3 has 15 residues. The CDR3 region is CASSRDRQFNHGYTF. CDR3 sequence (DNA): TGTGCCAGCAGCCGGGACAGACAATTCAATCATGGCTACACCTTC. The whole variable domain, remainder taken from reference TRBV7-9 and TRBJ1-2, is DTGVSQNPRHKITKRGQNVTFRCDPISEHNRLYWYRQTLGQGPEFLTYFQNEAQLEKSRLLSDRFSAERPKGSFSTLEIQRTEQGDSAMYLCASSRDRQFNHGYTFGSGTRLTVV.

The chain joins TRBV19 to TRBJ2-2, with a weak D call TRBD2 (5 bases). V was pared by 7 bases and J by 2 bases, with 11 bases between. This CDR3 is 14 amino acids long. Germline CDR1 LNHDA, CDR2 SQIVND (reference sequence). This CDR3 reads CASKGVPNTGELFF. DNA of the CDR3: TGTGCCAGTAAGGGAGTGCCTAACACCGGGGAGCTGTTTTTT.

The table lists this clone with a few counts. This rearrangement joins TRBV9 to TRBJ1-4; no definite D call. Germline CDR1 SGDLS, CDR2 YYNGEE. This CDR3 contains 16 residues. V lost 2 bases to trimming and J lost 0 bases, with 11 bases between them. The DNA of the CDR3 is TGTGCCAGCAGCGTTCGGGAGGTTGCAACTAATGAAAAACTGTTTTTT. This gives the protein CASSVREVATNEKLFF.

The chain couples TRBV7-8 to TRBJ1-1; D not resolved. The V gene lost 7 bases and the J gene lost 0 bases, with 12 bases spanning the gap. Germline CDR1 is SGHVS and CDR2 is FQNEAQ. The CDR3 is 14 residues long. CDR3 DNA sequence: TGTGCCAGCACCTTGGATAACATGAACACTGAAGCTTTCTTT. Its protein is CASTLDNMNTEAFF. Combining the CDR3 with reference TRBV7-8 and TRBJ1-1 gives the whole variable domain GAGVSQSPRYKVAKRGQDVALRCDPISGHVSLFWYQQALGQGPEFLTYFQNEAQLDKSGLPSDRFFAERPEGSVSTLKIQRTQQEDSAVYLCASTLDNMNTEAFFGQGTRLTVV.

This clone was picked up a small number of times. The rearrangement joins TRBV27 to TRBJ1-2, with TRBD1 matching over 7 bases. Germline V gene data show CDR1 as MNHEY and CDR2 as SMNVEV (reference sequence). The CDR3 runs to 13 residues. V lost 4 bases, J lost 4 bases, and 3 bases stayed unmatched. Written as DNA, the CDR3 is TGTGCCAGCAGTTACAGGGGCAGCTATGGCTACACCTTC. This encodes CASSYRGSYGYTF.

The chain has TRBV2 and TRBJ2-1; no definite D call. Per the germline V gene, CDR1 is SNHLY and CDR2 is FYNNEI. This CDR3 contains 14 residues. The V and J ends lost 7 bases and 5 bases respectively, with 15 bases between them. CDR3 sequence: CASNVIVSDNEQFF. CDR3 nucleotides: TGTGCCAGCAACGTGATAGTGTCGGACAATGAGCAGTTCTTC.